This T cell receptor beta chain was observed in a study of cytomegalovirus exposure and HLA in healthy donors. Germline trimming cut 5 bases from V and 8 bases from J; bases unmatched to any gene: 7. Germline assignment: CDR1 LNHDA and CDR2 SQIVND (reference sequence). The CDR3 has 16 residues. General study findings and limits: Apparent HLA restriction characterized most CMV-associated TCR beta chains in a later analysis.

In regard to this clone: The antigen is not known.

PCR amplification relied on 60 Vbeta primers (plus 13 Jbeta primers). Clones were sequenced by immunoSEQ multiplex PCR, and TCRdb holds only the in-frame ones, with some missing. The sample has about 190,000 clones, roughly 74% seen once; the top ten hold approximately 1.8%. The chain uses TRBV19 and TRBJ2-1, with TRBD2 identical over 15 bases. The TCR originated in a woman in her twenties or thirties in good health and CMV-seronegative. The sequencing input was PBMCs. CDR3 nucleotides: TGTGCCAGTAGTCGGACTAGCGGGAGGGGAGGTCATGAGCAGTTCTTC. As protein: CASSRTSGRGGHEQFF.